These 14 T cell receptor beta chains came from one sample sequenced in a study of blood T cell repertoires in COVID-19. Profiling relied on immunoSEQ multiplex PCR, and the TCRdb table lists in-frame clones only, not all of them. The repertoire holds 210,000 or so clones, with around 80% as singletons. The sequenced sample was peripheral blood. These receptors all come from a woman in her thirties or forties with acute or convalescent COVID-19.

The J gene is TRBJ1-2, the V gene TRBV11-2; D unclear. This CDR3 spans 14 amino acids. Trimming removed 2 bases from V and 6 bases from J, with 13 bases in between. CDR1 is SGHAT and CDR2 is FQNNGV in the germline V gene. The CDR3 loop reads CASSLFMTSNGYTF. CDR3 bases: TGTGCCAGCAGCTTATTTATGACATCAAATGGCTACACCTTC. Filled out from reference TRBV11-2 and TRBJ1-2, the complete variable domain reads EAGVAQSPRYKIIEKRQSVAFWCNPISGHATLYWYQQILGQGPKLLIQFQNNGVVDDSQLPKDRFSAERLKGVDSTLKIQPAKLEDSAVYLCASSLFMTSNGYTFGSGTRLTVV.

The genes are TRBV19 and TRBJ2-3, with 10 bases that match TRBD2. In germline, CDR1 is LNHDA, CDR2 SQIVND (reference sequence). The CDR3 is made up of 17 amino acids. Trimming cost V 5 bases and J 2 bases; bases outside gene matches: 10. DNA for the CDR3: TGTGCCAGTAGTCCCCGGGGTAGCGGGAGGCCCACAGATACGCAGTATTTT. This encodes CASSPRGSGRPTDTQYF. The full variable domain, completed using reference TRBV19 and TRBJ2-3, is DGGITQSPKYLFRKEGQNVTLSCEQNLNHDAMYWYRQDPGQGLRLIYYSQIVNDFQKGDIAEGYSVSREKKESFPLTVTSAQKNPTAFYLCASSPRGSGRPTDTQYFGPGTRLTVL.

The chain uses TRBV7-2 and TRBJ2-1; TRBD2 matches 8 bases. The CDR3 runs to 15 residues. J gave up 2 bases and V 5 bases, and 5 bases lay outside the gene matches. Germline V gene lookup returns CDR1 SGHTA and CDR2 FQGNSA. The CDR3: CASSSRGGPYNEQFF. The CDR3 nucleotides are TGTGCCAGCAGCAGCCGGGGGGGCCCCTACAATGAGCAGTTCTTC.

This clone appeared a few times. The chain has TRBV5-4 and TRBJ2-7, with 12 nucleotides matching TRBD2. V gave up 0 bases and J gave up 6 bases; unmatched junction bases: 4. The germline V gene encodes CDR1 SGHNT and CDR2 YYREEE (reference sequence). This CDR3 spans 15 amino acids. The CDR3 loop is CASSLGLAGAGEQYF. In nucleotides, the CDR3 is TGTGCCAGCAGCTTGGGACTAGCGGGAGCAGGCGAGCAGTACTTC.

The CDR3 DNA reads as TGTGCCAGCAGGACGGGAGTGTCAGAGACCCAGTACTTC. Its translation: CASRTGVSETQYF. The chain links TRBV25-1 to TRBJ2-5, with D tentatively TRBD2 (6 bases). Germline CDR1 and CDR2: MGHDK and SYGVNS. The V end lost 6 bases, the J end lost 4 bases, and 12 bases lay between the germline ends. The CDR3 spans 13 residues.

CDR3: CASSPVTSGRDEQYF. CDR3 in DNA: TGTGCCAGCAGCCCTGTGACTAGCGGACGGGACGAGCAGTACTTC. V gene TRBV11-2 combines with J gene TRBJ2-7, with 9 bases matching TRBD2. The V gene's germline CDR1 is SGHAT and CDR2 FQNNGV. V gave up 5 bases and J gave up 5 bases; unmatched junction bases: 10. CDR3 length equals 15 residues.

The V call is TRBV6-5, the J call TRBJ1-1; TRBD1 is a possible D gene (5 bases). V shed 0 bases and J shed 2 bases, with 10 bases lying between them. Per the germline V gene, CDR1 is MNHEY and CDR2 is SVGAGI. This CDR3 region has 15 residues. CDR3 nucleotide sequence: TGTGCCAGCAGTTACTCCCAGACAGTAAACACTGAAGCTTTCTTT. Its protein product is CASSYSQTVNTEAFF.

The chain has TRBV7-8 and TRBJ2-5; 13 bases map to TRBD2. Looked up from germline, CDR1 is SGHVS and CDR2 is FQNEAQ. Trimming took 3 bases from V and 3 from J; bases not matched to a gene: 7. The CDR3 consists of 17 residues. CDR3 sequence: CASSFSGTSGTEETQYF. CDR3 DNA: TGTGCCAGCAGCTTCTCCGGGACTAGCGGGACAGAAGAGACCCAGTACTTC. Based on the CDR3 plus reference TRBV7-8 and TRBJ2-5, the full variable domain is GAGVSQSPRYKVAKRGQDVALRCDPISGHVSLFWYQQALGQGPEFLTYFQNEAQLDKSGLPSDRFFAERPEGSVSTLKIQRTQQEDSAVYLCASSFSGTSGTEETQYFGPGTRLLVL.

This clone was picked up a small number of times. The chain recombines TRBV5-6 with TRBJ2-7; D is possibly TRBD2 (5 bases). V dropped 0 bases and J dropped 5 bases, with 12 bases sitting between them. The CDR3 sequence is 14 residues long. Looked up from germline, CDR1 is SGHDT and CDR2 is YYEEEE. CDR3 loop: CASSLVLRAHEQYF. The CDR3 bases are TGTGCCAGCAGCTTGGTTCTGAGGGCCCACGAGCAGTACTTC.

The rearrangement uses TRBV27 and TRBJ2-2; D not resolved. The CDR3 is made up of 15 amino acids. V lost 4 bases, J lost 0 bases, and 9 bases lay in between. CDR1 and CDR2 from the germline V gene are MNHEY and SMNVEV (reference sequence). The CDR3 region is CASSSRLPNTGELFF. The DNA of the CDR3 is TGTGCCAGCAGTTCGAGGCTGCCGAACACCGGGGAGCTGTTTTTT.

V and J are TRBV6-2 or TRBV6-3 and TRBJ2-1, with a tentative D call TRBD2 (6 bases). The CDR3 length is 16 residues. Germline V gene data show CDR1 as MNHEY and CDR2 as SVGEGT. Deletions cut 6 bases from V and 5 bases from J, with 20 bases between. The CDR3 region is CASSHRRGVGNNEQFF. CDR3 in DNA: TGTGCCAGCAGCCACCGGAGGGGAGTCGGTAACAATGAGCAGTTCTTC.

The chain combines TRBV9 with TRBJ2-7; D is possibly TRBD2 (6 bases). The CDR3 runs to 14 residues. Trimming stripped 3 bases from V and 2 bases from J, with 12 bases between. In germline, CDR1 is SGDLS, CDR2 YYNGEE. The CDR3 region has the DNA TGTGCCAGCAGCGGCCGGGACTTTCCCTACGAGCAGTACTTC. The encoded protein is CASSGRDFPYEQYF.

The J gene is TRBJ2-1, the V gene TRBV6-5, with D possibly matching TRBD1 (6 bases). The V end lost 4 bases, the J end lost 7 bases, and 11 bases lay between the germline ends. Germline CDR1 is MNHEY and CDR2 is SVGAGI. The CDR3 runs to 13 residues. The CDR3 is CASSLGQRNEQFF. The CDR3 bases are TGTGCCAGCAGTTTAGGACAGAGGAATGAGCAGTTCTTC.

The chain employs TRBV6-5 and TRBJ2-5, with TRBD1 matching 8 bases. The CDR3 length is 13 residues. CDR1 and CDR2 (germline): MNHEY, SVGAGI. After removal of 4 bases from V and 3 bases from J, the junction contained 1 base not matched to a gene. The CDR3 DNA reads TGTGCCAGCAGTTCGACAGGGGAAGAGACCCAGTACTTC. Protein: CASSSTGEETQYF.